Shown below are 23 T cell receptor beta chains from a single sample sequenced in a study of blood T cell repertoires in COVID-19. The protocol was immunoSEQ multiplex PCR, while the TCRdb copy is restricted to in-frame clones and leaves out a portion. The sample has about 220,000 clones; approximately 80% are singletons. Input material: peripheral blood. These receptors all come from a man aged 50-60 years with active or convalescent COVID-19.

The gene calls are TRBV28 and TRBJ1-5, with D possibly TRBD1 on 5 matching bases. V dropped 6 bases and J dropped 0 bases, with 15 bases sitting between them. The CDR3 extends over 16 amino acids. Germline assignment: CDR1 MDHEN and CDR2 SYDVKM. The CDR3 DNA reads as TGTGCCAGCAGCCCGTTGGGACTTCCTAGCAATCAGCCCCAGCATTTT. Translation: CASSPLGLPSNQPQHF.

This sequence joins TRBV4-1 and TRBJ1-2; D might be TRBD1 (5 bases). V gave up 1 base and J gave up 5 bases, with 14 bases separating them. The CDR3 totals 15 residues. Germline CDR1 and CDR2: MGHRA and YSYEKL. CDR3 protein: CASSQVSGLGYGYTF. CDR3 DNA sequence: TGCGCCAGCAGCCAAGTTTCAGGGCTGGGGTATGGCTACACCTTC.

J is TRBJ2-1 and V is TRBV28, with 15 bases matching TRBD2. V was clipped by 3 bases and J by 5 bases; unmatched bases: 14. CDR1 is MDHEN and CDR2 is SYDVKM in the germline V gene. This CDR3 has 20 amino acids. The CDR3: CASSLVRTSGRAGVDNEQFF. CDR3 nucleotide sequence: TGTGCCAGCAGTTTGGTCCGGACTAGCGGGAGGGCGGGAGTGGACAATGAGCAGTTCTTC.

The genes are TRBV4-1 and TRBJ2-7; tentatively, D is TRBD2 (5 bases). CDR1 MGHRA and CDR2 YSYEKL come from the germline V gene. The ends were cut back, 2 bases at V and 2 bases at J, with 13 bases in the middle. This CDR3 comprises 15 residues. The CDR3 nucleotides read TGCGCCAGCAGCCAAAACCCACTAGGACCCTACGAGCAGTACTTC. Translated, it gives CASSQNPLGPYEQYF.

The chain has TRBV28 and TRBJ1-1; D is perhaps TRBD1 (5 bases). The germline V gene encodes CDR1 MDHEN and CDR2 SYDVKM. Trimming cost V 3 bases and J 5 bases, with 13 bases left between them. This CDR3 is built from 14 residues. CDR3 loop: CASSLVAGNTEAFF. DNA for the CDR3: TGTGCCAGCAGTTTGGTGGCAGGGAATACTGAAGCTTTCTTT.

V gene TRBV5-6 combines with J gene TRBJ2-2; 8 bases align to TRBD2. Germline-derived CDR1 and CDR2 are SGHDT and YYEEEE. The length of the CDR3 is 16 residues. V shed 1 base, J shed 4 bases, and the junction held 6 bases outside the gene matches. Written as DNA, the CDR3 is TGTGCCAGCAGCTTGACGTACGGGGGGGTCACCGGGGAGCTGTTTTTT. Its translation: CASSLTYGGVTGELFF.

V usage is TRBV7-3 and J usage is TRBJ2-2; D is ambiguous. There are 13 residues in the CDR3. The V end was cut by 0 bases, the J end by 7 bases, with 6 bases between. Looked up from germline, CDR1 is SGHTA and CDR2 is FQGTGA. The CDR3 reads CASSLTWLGELFF. The DNA for the CDR3 is TGTGCCAGCAGCTTAACATGGCTCGGGGAGCTGTTTTTT.

This clone was observed a handful of times. This chain joins TRBV5-4 and TRBJ1-2; D uncertain. Germline V CDR1 and CDR2: SGHNT, YYREEE (reference sequence). V gave up 2 bases and J gave up 6 bases, with 8 bases separating them. CDR3 length equals 12 residues. CDR3 coding DNA: TGTGCCAGCAGCTTTAGAGGGAATGGCTACACCTTC. Amino acid sequence: CASSFRGNGYTF.

V is TRBV24-1 and J is TRBJ1-5; 7 nucleotides match TRBD1. This CDR3 spans 16 amino acids. V shed 4 bases and J 5 bases; nucleotides not matched to a gene: 10. Germline V gene lookup returns CDR1 KGHDR and CDR2 SFDVKD. As DNA, the CDR3 is TGTGCCACCAGTGACTCCTGGGACAGATGGGATCAGCCCCAGCATTTT. This gives the protein CATSDSWDRWDQPQHF.

V gene TRBV5-1 combines with J gene TRBJ1-1; tentatively, D is TRBD1 (6 bases). The CDR3 is 14 residues long. Germline V gene sequence: CDR1 SGHRS, CDR2 YFSETQ. Trimming pared 4 bases from V and 1 base from J, leaving 11 bases between. The CDR3 here is CASSPRTANTEAFF. CDR3 DNA sequence: TGCGCCAGCAGCCCGAGGACAGCGAACACTGAAGCTTTCTTT.

The V and J genes are TRBV6-4 and TRBJ1-6, with D possibly being TRBD1 (6 bases). Germline V CDR1 and CDR2: MRHNA, SNTAGT. The V gene lost 8 bases and the J gene lost 7 bases, with 9 bases spanning the gap. CDR3 length equals 12 residues. The CDR3 loop is CASSTGNSPLHF. The DNA of the CDR3 is TGTGCCAGCTCAACAGGGAATTCACCCCTCCACTTT.

This chain links TRBV5-1 with TRBJ1-4; no firm D call. This CDR3 is 13 amino acids long. Germline V gives CDR1 SGHRS, CDR2 YFSETQ. V lost 3 bases to trimming and J lost 3 bases, with 6 bases between them. In DNA, the CDR3 is TGCGCCAGCAGCTACCGAGCTAATGAAAAACTGTTTTTT. This sequence encodes CASSYRANEKLFF.

With respect to this clone: Distinct nucleotide sequences in the sample also encode this CDR3. The chain uses TRBV7-8 and TRBJ2-5, with D possibly TRBD1 on 5 matching bases. Germline CDR1 SGHVS, CDR2 FQNEAQ. CDR3 length: 14 residues. Trimming took off 5 bases at V and 2 bases at J, with 12 bases between the two ends. The CDR3: CASSRGRVQETQYF. The CDR3 nucleotides are TGTGCCAGCAGCCGTGGCAGGGTTCAAGAGACCCAGTACTTC. The whole variable domain, remainder taken from reference TRBV7-8 and TRBJ2-5, is GAGVSQSPRYKVAKRGQDVALRCDPISGHVSLFWYQQALGQGPEFLTYFQNEAQLDKSGLPSDRFFAERPEGSVSTLKIQRTQQEDSAVYLCASSRGRVQETQYFGPGTRLLVL.

V is TRBV12-3 or TRBV12-4 and J is TRBJ2-1; D is possibly TRBD1 (6 bases). This CDR3 is built from 13 residues. The V end was cut by 6 bases, the J end by 7 bases, with 13 bases between. The chain's CDR3 is CASSLQGLNEQFF. CDR3 DNA sequence: TGTGCCAGCAGCCTACAGGGTCTAAATGAGCAGTTCTTC.

J is TRBJ1-5 and V is TRBV5-4; 7 nucleotides align to TRBD1. The CDR3 spans 15 residues. Germline V CDR1 and CDR2: SGHNT, YYREEE (reference sequence). The J segment lost 6 bases and the V segment lost 6 bases, leaving 12 bases of the junction unmatched. The CDR3 sequence is CASMTDRVYRQPQHF. The CDR3 DNA reads as TGTGCCAGCATGACCGACAGGGTGTACCGTCAGCCCCAGCATTTT.

The chain carries TRBV6-5 and TRBJ1-2, with 9 positions matching TRBD1. Germline assignment: CDR1 MNHEY and CDR2 SVGAGI. The V and J ends lost 7 bases and 7 bases, in that order; junction bases with no gene match: 7. The CDR3 is made up of 13 amino acids. The CDR3 is CASKIQGAGGYTF. In DNA, the CDR3 is TGTGCCAGCAAGATACAGGGGGCGGGTGGCTACACCTTC.

The chain recombines TRBV5-1 with TRBJ2-5, with 11 nucleotides matching TRBD2. V shed 4 bases, J shed 3 bases, and the junction held 5 bases outside the gene matches. The CDR3 has 15 amino acids. The germline gives CDR1 SGHRS, CDR2 YFSETQ. CDR3 sequence (DNA): TGCGCCAGCAGCCCACCGGGACTAGCGGAAGAGACCCAGTACTTC. It specifies CASSPPGLAEETQYF.

The chain joins TRBV7-2 to TRBJ1-4, with 9 bases fitting TRBD1. This CDR3 has 16 residues. Germline assignment: CDR1 SGHTA and CDR2 FQGNSA. V shed 3 bases, J shed 8 bases, and the junction held 10 bases outside the gene matches. The CDR3 coding sequence is TGTGCCAGCAGCTTGGGGCCGGGACAGGGAAGGGAAAAACTGTTTTTT. Its protein is CASSLGPGQGREKLFF.

The chain combines TRBV6-1 with TRBJ1-2, with no clear D. Between the trimmed V and J ends, which lost 2 bases and 4 bases, there was a span of 11 bases. The germline CDR1 and CDR2 sequences are MNHNS and SASEGT. The CDR3 is 14 residues long. CDR3 coding DNA: TGTGCCAGCAGTGAAATTACCGGTTTCTATGGCTACACCTTC. Its translation is CASSEITGFYGYTF.

The rearrangement links TRBV9 to TRBJ1-1; TRBD1 agrees at 8 bases. V lost 3 bases and J lost 5; bases outside the gene matches: 9. CDR3 length: 15 residues. Per the germline V gene, CDR1 is SGDLS and CDR2 is YYNGEE. CDR3: CASSATGARGTEAFF. CDR3 nucleotide sequence: TGTGCCAGCAGCGCGACAGGGGCACGAGGGACTGAAGCTTTCTTT.

The chain links TRBV4-3 to TRBJ2-2, with D possibly TRBD2 on 6 matching bases. Germline-derived CDR1 and CDR2 are LGHNA and YSLEER. There are 13 residues in the CDR3. V was trimmed by 11 bases and J by 7 bases, leaving 17 bases between them. The DNA of the CDR3 is TGCGCCTCTGGGGCGCGGGGTAGCGGGGAGCTGTTTTTT. Encoded protein: CASGARGSGELFF.

J is TRBJ2-3 and V is TRBV24-1; TRBD1 matches at 7 bases. This CDR3 has 15 residues. J lost 3 bases, V lost 2 bases, and 4 bases had no gene match. Germline CDR1 is KGHDR and CDR2 is SFDVKD. The CDR3 sequence: CATSDSGRGTDTQYF. The CDR3 nucleotides read TGTGCCACCAGTGATTCGGGCAGGGGGACAGATACGCAGTATTTT.

The chain is built from TRBV11-2 and TRBJ2-5, with 11 nucleotides matching TRBD1. The V and J ends lost 5 bases and 5 bases, in that order; junction bases with no gene match: 4. Per germline, CDR1 SGHAT and CDR2 FQNNGV. The CDR3 sequence is 14 residues long. CDR3 region: CASSGQGAGETQYF. CDR3 DNA sequence: TGTGCCAGCAGCGGACAGGGGGCTGGGGAGACCCAGTACTTC.